These 21 T cell receptor beta chains were sequenced from one sample in a study of blood T cell repertoires in COVID-19. The data were produced by immunoSEQ multiplex PCR, yet TCRdb's version contains in-frame clones alone and is incomplete. The table includes fewer than 500,000 clones, around 87% detected once. Sequencing was performed on PBMCs or T cells enriched from blood (not recorded which). The receptors originated from a woman under 30 who had recovered from COVID-19.

The chain carries TRBV28 and TRBJ1-3; D is uncertain. This CDR3 contains 16 residues. The germline V gene has CDR1 MDHEN and CDR2 SYDVKM. Between the trimmed V and J ends, which lost 4 bases and 1 base, there was a span of 14 bases. The CDR3 DNA is TGTGCCAGCAGTTCATTTTCTAGAAATTCTGGAAACACCATATATTTT. The encoded protein is CASSSFSRNSGNTIYF. Together with reference TRBV28 and TRBJ1-3, the CDR3 gives the full variable domain: DVKVTQSSRYLVKRTGEKVFLECVQDMDHENMFWYRQDPGLGLRLIYFSYDVKMKEKGDIPEGYSVSREKKERFSLILESASTNQTSMYLCASSSFSRNSGNTIYFGEGSWLTVV.

The CDR3 DNA is TGTGCCAGCAGTTTACCGGGACTTACGAGGGAGTACTTC. Translated, it gives CASSLPGLTREYF. The chain uses TRBV27 and TRBJ2-7; D is possibly TRBD2 (6 bases). V gave up 2 bases and J gave up 11 bases, with 16 bases separating them. The CDR3 runs to 13 residues. Germline CDR1 reads MNHEY; CDR2 reads SMNVEV (reference sequence).

This clone was seen a handful of times. V usage is TRBV11-2 and J usage is TRBJ2-2; 7 nucleotides line up with TRBD1. CDR1 and CDR2 (germline): SGHAT, FQNNGV. The J segment lost 6 bases and the V segment lost 1 base, leaving 5 bases of the junction unmatched. The CDR3 is made up of 15 amino acids. The CDR3 nucleotides read TGTGCCAGCAGCTTAGTTGACAGGGTCTCCGGGGAGCTGTTTTTT. The encoded protein is CASSLVDRVSGELFF. Supplemented by reference TRBV11-2 and TRBJ2-2, the full variable domain reads EAGVAQSPRYKIIEKRQSVAFWCNPISGHATLYWYQQILGQGPKLLIQFQNNGVVDDSQLPKDRFSAERLKGVDSTLKIQPAKLEDSAVYLCASSLVDRVSGELFFGEGSRLTVL.

V and J are TRBV3-1 (or the pseudogene TRBV3-2) and TRBJ1-2; 7 bases are shared with TRBD1. CDR3 length: 15 amino acids. Losses at the gene ends were 4 bases for V and 3 bases for J; bases not matched to a gene: 8. Germline V gives CDR1 LGHDT, CDR2 YNNKEL (reference sequence). CDR3 sequence: CASSPSDRPYYGYTF. The CDR3 nucleotides are TGTGCCAGCAGCCCTTCGGACAGGCCTTACTATGGCTACACCTTC.

In this sample, this clone turned up once. The chain has TRBV5-1 and TRBJ2-5; no reliable D call. The ends were cut back, 6 bases at V and 1 base at J, with 16 bases in the middle. This CDR3 contains 15 residues. The germline gives CDR1 SGHRS, CDR2 YFSETQ. The CDR3 region is CASKESAAIQETQYF. The CDR3 DNA is TGCGCCAGCAAAGAGAGCGCGGCTATCCAAGAGACCCAGTACTTC.

The rearrangement joins TRBV30 to TRBJ1-4; TRBD1 agrees at 7 bases. This CDR3 has 15 residues. V shed 0 bases, J shed 7 bases, and the junction held 8 bases outside the gene matches. Germline values: CDR1 GTSNPN, CDR2 SVGIG (reference sequence). The CDR3 DNA reads as TGTGCCTGGAGTGTACAGGCAGGGGGAGGTGAAAAACTGTTTTTT. It specifies CAWSVQAGGGEKLFF.

The gene calls are TRBV12-5 and TRBJ1-2; 7 positions agree with TRBD1. V shed 4 bases, J shed 8 bases, and the junction held 10 bases outside the gene matches. CDR3 length: 14 amino acids. Per the germline V gene, CDR1 is LGHNT and CDR2 is FRNRAP. The chain's CDR3 is CASGSPDRDGGYTF. In DNA, the CDR3 is TGTGCTAGTGGTTCCCCCGACAGGGACGGAGGCTACACCTTC.

The chain couples TRBV5-4 to TRBJ2-3, with TRBD2 matching 12 bases. From germline, CDR1 is SGHNT and CDR2 YYREEE (reference sequence). The V and J ends lost 2 bases and 3 bases, in that order; junction bases with no gene match: 7. The CDR3 runs to 17 residues. The CDR3 loop is CASSLALTSGGTDTQYF. In DNA, the CDR3 is TGTGCCAGCAGCTTAGCTTTGACTAGCGGGGGAACAGATACGCAGTATTTT.

The chain combines TRBV5-1 with TRBJ1-1, with 9 bases that match TRBD1. Germline CDR1 is SGHRS and CDR2 is YFSETQ. The CDR3 length is 15 residues. Trimming at V came to 3 bases and at J to 5 bases, leaving 8 bases not matched to a gene. DNA of the CDR3: TGCGCCAGCAGCTCCATACAGGGGGCTTTGACTGAAGCTTTCTTT. Encoded protein: CASSSIQGALTEAFF.

The chain combines TRBV30 with TRBJ2-7, with a weak D call TRBD2 (5 bases). This CDR3 is built from 17 residues. Trimming took off 1 base at V and 0 bases at J, with 19 bases between the two ends. Germline lookup yields CDR1 GTSNPN and CDR2 SVGIG (reference sequence). The CDR3 loop is CAWSDQSGLTSSYEQYF. CDR3 DNA: TGTGCCTGGAGTGATCAAAGCGGACTGACGAGCTCCTACGAGCAGTACTTC.

The CDR3 sequence is CASSVEGLAGNTQYF. The CDR3 DNA follows: TGCGCCAGCAGCGTTGAGGGACTAGCGGGGAATACGCAGTATTTT. The chain uses TRBV5-1 and TRBJ2-3; 13 bases line up with TRBD2. V lost 4 bases and J lost 7; bases outside the gene matches: 6. This CDR3 region has 15 residues. CDR1 SGHRS and CDR2 YFSETQ come from the germline V gene.

This clone was seen only a few times. This chain connects TRBV11-3 to TRBJ1-2, with D hard to call. Trimming removed 4 bases from V and 6 bases from J, with 9 bases in between. This CDR3 is 12 amino acids long. Germline assignment: CDR1 SGHNT and CDR2 YENEEA. CDR3 coding DNA: TGTGCCAGCAGCTCGGGAGGCAATGGCTACACCTTC. It codes for CASSSGGNGYTF. Looking up the rest from reference TRBV11-3 and TRBJ1-2 gives the full variable domain: EAGVVQSPRYKIIEKKQPVAFWCNPISGHNTLYWYLQNLGQGPELLIRYENEEAVDDSQLPKDRFSAERLKGVDSTLKIQPAELGDSAVYLCASSSGGNGYTFGSGTRLTVV.

The chain carries TRBV5-1 and TRBJ1-6, with D possibly being TRBD1 (5 bases). Germline CDR1 and CDR2: SGHRS and YFSETQ. V lost 0 bases to trimming and J lost 9 bases, with 13 bases between them. CDR3 length: 15 residues. This CDR3 is CASSLAGGVGSPLHF. CDR3 bases: TGCGCCAGCAGCTTGGCCGGGGGAGTAGGTTCACCCCTCCACTTT.

CDR3 DNA: TGTGCCAGCAGTTTGGGGGGGAACTATGGCTACACCTTC. It is translated as CASSLGGNYGYTF. The V and J genes are TRBV28 and TRBJ1-2, with D tentatively TRBD1 (5 bases). The CDR3 runs 13 residues. V was pared by 3 bases and J by 2 bases, with 7 bases between. Germline V lookup: CDR1 MDHEN, CDR2 SYDVKM.

V is TRBV7-2 and J is TRBJ2-7; D is unclear. V lost 7 bases and J 5 bases, leaving 15 bases between the germline ends. This CDR3 comprises 13 residues. Germline CDR1 and CDR2: SGHTA and FQGNSA. The CDR3 DNA reads as TGTGCCAGCACCATCCTCCGTGGCAACGAGCAGTACTTC. Amino acid sequence: CASTILRGNEQYF.

The rearrangement joins TRBV4-1 to TRBJ2-1, with a possible D match to TRBD2 (6 bases). Germline V gene data show CDR1 as MGHRA and CDR2 as YSYEKL. The CDR3 is 16 residues long. Trimming took off 1 base at V and 3 bases at J, with 13 bases between the two ends. The CDR3 DNA reads TGCGCCAGCAGCCAAGGGGACGGGGGATTCTACAATGAGCAGTTCTTC. It is translated as CASSQGDGGFYNEQFF.

This clone was counted a single time. This chain connects TRBV4-1 to TRBJ1-4; D gene uncertain. Per germline, CDR1 MGHRA and CDR2 YSYEKL. V was trimmed by 4 bases and J by 7 bases, leaving 19 bases between them. This CDR3 region has 16 residues. CDR3 sequence reads: CASSLHERDAGEKLFF. The DNA of the CDR3 is TGCGCCAGCAGCCTCCACGAAAGGGATGCGGGTGAAAAACTGTTTTTT.

The rearrangement uses TRBV5-6 and TRBJ2-1; 9 nucleotides agree with TRBD1. The germline CDR1 and CDR2 sequences are SGHDT and YYEEEE. The CDR3 is made up of 17 amino acids. Trimming took 4 bases from V and 7 from J; bases not matched to a gene: 15. CDR3 coding DNA: TGTGCCAGCAGCGTGTCGTACCGGGACAGGGTAAAGAATGAGCAGTTCTTC. This sequence encodes CASSVSYRDRVKNEQFF.

The J gene is TRBJ2-7, the V gene TRBV5-5; the D is unclear. The V end was cut by 4 bases, the J end by 0 bases, with 5 bases between. Germline V gene lookup returns CDR1 SGHKS and CDR2 YYEKEE (reference sequence). The CDR3 has 12 amino acids. The CDR3 region has the DNA TGTGCCAGCAGCCTAAGCTCCTACGAGCAGTACTTC. It is translated as CASSLSSYEQYF.

As to this clone: Other DNA sequences in the sample encode the same CDR3. The gene calls are TRBV12-3 or TRBV12-4 and TRBJ1-2; the D is unclear. This CDR3 is built from 12 residues. The V gene lost 2 bases and the J gene lost 5 bases, with 6 bases spanning the gap. Here the CDR3 reads CASSLRGYGYTF. CDR3 DNA: TGTGCCAGCAGTTTAAGAGGTTATGGCTACACCTTC.

The chain is built from TRBV5-4 and TRBJ1-2; D is uncertain. V was pared by 3 bases and J by 0 bases, with 9 bases between. Germline V lookup: CDR1 SGHNT, CDR2 YYREEE (reference sequence). The CDR3 contains 14 residues. For the CDR3, the DNA is TGTGCCAGCAGCTGGCCCGAGGCTAACTATGGCTACACCTTC. It translates to CASSWPEANYGYTF.